These 14 T cell receptor beta chains were all obtained from the same sample, sequenced in a study of Graves' ophthalmopathy and Graves' hyperthyroidism. The TCR beta CDR3 regions underwent amplification from RNA transcripts. Second-round multiplex PCR came after a first-round RT-PCR that employed HTBI primers. TCRdb re-called the multiplex PCR reads through MiXCR, storing one row per CDR3 protein. The table shows 350,000 to 450,000 distinct CDR3 sequences, with under 25% occurring only once. Sample: peripheral blood. The receptors were gathered from a woman under 30 with stable Graves' hyperthyroidism.

This clonotype was found many times. CDR3 sequence reads: CASSFVSQETQYF. The CDR3 DNA reads TGTGCCAGCAGTTTTGTTAGCCAAGAGACCCAGTACTTC. V and J are TRBV12-3 or TRBV12-4 and TRBJ2-5, with unresolved D. The CDR3 is made up of 13 amino acids. Trimming removed 3 bases from V and 1 base from J, with 6 bases in between.

This clonotype was picked up many times. The V call is TRBV11-2, the J call TRBJ2-7; D ambiguous. There are 16 residues in the CDR3. The V and J ends lost 5 bases and 0 bases respectively, with 17 bases between them. From germline, CDR1 is SGHAT and CDR2 FQNNGV. The CDR3 reads CASSPLRTDSSYEQYF. The CDR3 DNA reads TGTGCCAGCAGCCCCCTCCGGACGGATAGCTCCTACGAGCAGTACTTC.

This clonotype came up many times. An end of the junction differs from the germline gene, which may be a read error. V usage is TRBV11-2 and J usage is TRBJ1-2; perhaps TRBD1 as D (5 bases). CDR1 and CDR2 (germline): SGHAT, FQNNGV. The CDR3 spans 11 residues. This CDR3 reads CASSQDTSLAF. The CDR3 region has the DNA TGTGCCAGCAGCCAGGACACTTCTCTCGCCTTC. The whole variable domain, filled in from reference TRBV11-2 and TRBJ1-2, reads EAGVAQSPRYKIIEKRQSVAFWCNPISGHATLYWYQQILGQGPKLLIQFQNNGVVDDSQLPKDRFSAERLKGVDSTLKIQPAKLEDSAVYLCASSQDTSLAFGSGTRLTVV.

This clonotype was counted ten times or more. V is TRBV5-1 and J is TRBJ2-2, with TRBD2 matching over 9 bases. Germline V gene lookup returns CDR1 SGHRS and CDR2 YFSETQ. V dropped 2 bases and J dropped 0; count of bases not matched to a gene: 14. The CDR3 contains 20 residues. In nucleotides, the CDR3 is TGCGCCAGCAGCTTTGTACTTGGTAGCGGGAGTATTTCGAACACCGGGGAGCTGTTTTTT. Amino acids: CASSFVLGSGSISNTGELFF.

This clonotype was seen at least ten times. This chain joins TRBV2 and TRBJ1-1, with TRBD1 as a possible D gene (5 bases). This CDR3 spans 14 amino acids. Germline assignment: CDR1 SNHLY and CDR2 FYNNEI. V lost 5 bases to trimming and J lost 4 bases, with 14 bases between them. The CDR3 spells CASSLTPGSTEAFF. For the CDR3, the DNA is TGTGCCAGCAGTCTAACGCCAGGGAGCACTGAAGCTTTCTTT.

This clonotype was counted ten times or more. The chain links TRBV6-5 to TRBJ2-5; no clear D gene. The length of the CDR3 is 15 residues. The germline CDR1 and CDR2 sequences are MNHEY and SVGAGI. The V gene lost 0 bases and the J gene lost 5 bases, with 13 bases spanning the gap. CDR3 coding DNA: TGTGCCAGCAGTTACTCGATTGGCCTACTCGAGACCCAGTACTTC. Translation gives CASSYSIGLLETQYF.

This clonotype has at least ten counts. The junction does not match germline at one end; this may be a read error. This rearrangement joins TRBV7-2 to TRBJ1-1; 7 nucleotides line up with TRBD1. The CDR3 loop spans 14 amino acids. Germline lookup yields CDR1 SGHTA and CDR2 FQGNSA. The CDR3 protein is CASSLVGGGTEAFF. DNA for the CDR3: TGTGCCAGCAGTTTAGTAGGGGGCGGCACTGAAGCTTTCTTT.

As to this clonotype: The junction shows a germline mismatch at one end, possibly a read error. The genes are TRBV30 and TRBJ1-6; D is unresolved. Germline CDR1 and CDR2: GTSNPN and SVGIG (reference sequence). The CDR3 has 12 amino acids. The CDR3 reads CAWGRDNSPLHF. In nucleotides, the CDR3 is TGTGCCTGGGGGAGGGATAACTCACCCCTCCACTTT. Drawing the rest from reference TRBV30 and TRBJ1-6, the complete variable domain is SQTIHQWPATLVQPVGSPLSLECTVEGTSNPNLYWYRQAAGRGLQLLFYSVGIGQISSEVPQNLSASRPQDRQFILSSKKLLLSDSGFYLCAWGRDNSPLHFGNGTRLTVT.

This clonotype was observed a few times. The rearrangement joins TRBV2 to TRBJ2-7, with 9 positions matching TRBD2. The germline V gene has CDR1 SNHLY and CDR2 FYNNEI. The ends lost 8 bases at V and 6 bases at J; junction bases unmatched: 11. This CDR3 is built from 14 residues. The CDR3 sequence is CASLVDSGSSEQYF. For the CDR3, the DNA is TGTGCCAGCTTAGTCGATAGCGGGAGTAGCGAGCAGTACTTC.

The chain joins TRBV4-1 to TRBJ1-5; unclear D gene. Trimming took 1 base from V and 6 from J, leaving 10 bases between them. Germline V gene data show CDR1 as MGHRA and CDR2 as YSYEKL. This CDR3 spans 14 amino acids. The CDR3 here is CASSQGTRPQPQHF. In DNA, the CDR3 is TGCGCCAGCAGCCAAGGGACTAGACCTCAGCCCCAGCATTTT.

This clonotype was recorded a few times. The chain has TRBV18 and TRBJ1-5, with 7 positions matching TRBD1. There are 16 residues in the CDR3. V shed 3 bases and J 5 bases; nucleotides not matched to a gene: 10. Germline V gives CDR1 KGHSH, CDR2 LQKENI. CDR3 sequence reads: CASSPPTGKPHQPQHF. The CDR3 DNA is TGTGCCAGCTCACCCCCGACAGGGAAGCCCCATCAGCCCCAGCATTTT.

This clonotype appeared a single time. The chain combines TRBV6-1 with TRBJ1-5, with a tentative D call TRBD1 (6 bases). Trimming took 6 bases from V and 3 from J, leaving 21 bases between them. From germline, CDR1 is MNHNS and CDR2 SASEGT. CDR3 size: 17 residues. The CDR3 DNA reads as TGTGCCAGCAGCCCCCAGATCAATCAGGGGATCAATCAGCCCCAGCATTTT. It is translated as CASSPQINQGINQPQHF.

This clonotype was observed once. This chain uses TRBV6-1 with TRBJ1-2, with D unresolved. The germline V and J ends were trimmed by 9 bases and 8 bases, with 19 bases remaining between them. This CDR3 is 13 amino acids long. Germline V gene lookup returns CDR1 MNHNS and CDR2 SASEGT. The CDR3 sequence is CASRRTALEGYTF. The CDR3 DNA is TGTGCCAGTAGGCGGACGGCGTTAGAAGGCTACACCTTC.

This clonotype was counted many times. The chain carries TRBV7-6 and TRBJ2-7, with D tentatively TRBD1 (6 bases). The germline V gene encodes CDR1 SGHVS and CDR2 FNYEAQ. The CDR3 is 16 residues long. V was cut by 5 bases and J by 5 bases, with 22 bases left in between. The CDR3 reads CASSRIPQGSGHEQYF. CDR3 coding DNA: TGTGCCAGCAGCCGAATACCACAGGGATCAGGGCACGAGCAGTACTTC.